The clone carrying this T cell receptor (beta chain) was recorded once. The CDR3 contains 15 residues. J gave up 5 bases and V 4 bases, and 6 bases lay outside the gene matches. Germline-derived CDR1 and CDR2 are SGHVS and FQNEAQ. This sample is drawn from a study of blood T cell repertoires in COVID-19. The overall study: PBMCs, B-cell-depleted T cells, or T cells provided the cDNA or gDNA that made up the material.

Original analysis: Nucleated cell number was recorded as an estimate derived from reference gene primer amplification. Clones were sequenced by immunoSEQ multiplex PCR, and TCRdb holds only the in-frame ones, with some missing. That table supplies the V and J calls and clone size; D and trimming were determined from the DNA. The sample carries 130,000 or so clones, around 81% recorded once. The sequence was collected from an older woman with active or convalescent COVID-19. This chain connects TRBV7-8 to TRBJ1-1; 11 bases agree with TRBD1. Sequenced material: peripheral blood. This CDR3 reads CASSWGQGGVTEAFF. In nucleotides, the CDR3 is TGTGCCAGCAGCTGGGGACAGGGGGGAGTAACTGAAGCTTTCTTT.